In its sample, the clone carrying this T cell receptor beta chain was seen a few times. The CDR3 has 13 residues. The germline V gene encodes CDR1 ENHRY and CDR2 SYGVKD. The V and J ends lost 6 bases and 3 bases, in that order; junction bases with no gene match: 2. TCRdb passed the 5' RACE reads through MiXCR, listing each CDR3 protein once. The sample lists some 260,000 distinct CDR3 sequences, about 5% occurring once. The sample is drawn from a study of T cells after yellow fever vaccination. The gene calls are TRBV10-3 and TRBJ1-2, with 9 nucleotides matching TRBD1. This receptor was taken from a man aged 18 to 29 who received the YFV17D yellow fever vaccine. This sample comprised CD4+ T cells sorted from PBMCs, obtained on the day of the yellow fever booster vaccination. CDR3 bases: TGTGCCATCAGCCGACAGGGGGACTATGGCTACACCTTC. Translated: CAISRQGDYGYTF.